A selection of T cell receptor beta chains follows, all from one sample in a study of vaccination effects on CD4 cells after COVID-19. Using immunoSEQ multiplex PCR, the repertoire was profiled, and TCRdb retains in-frame clones only, with some absent. The table shows around 69,000 clones, with about 74% occurring only once. The antigens of these receptors remain unknown. Here the sequenced sample was CD4+ T cells from PBMCs cultured with HCoV-229E spike peptides, taken after COVID-19 vaccination. Receptor source: a human donor who received a COVID-19 vaccine. CDR3s include the opening cysteine and the closing phenylalanine or tryptophan. The D gene is left open where the match is weak. The size of a clone is reported for some rows only, either as once, few or many, or as a class for expanded clones.

v_gene	abundance	d_gene	j_gene	CDR3aa	CDR3nt
TRBV18	.	.	TRBJ2-2	CASSPRTRDTGELFF	TGTGCCAGCTCACCACGTACTAGGGACACCGGGGAGCTGTTTTTT
TRBV25-1	.	.	TRBJ2-3	CASSEWGGGVVADTQYF	TGTGCCAGCAGTGAATGGGGAGGGGGAGTCGTGGCAGATACGCAGTATTTT
TRBV5-1	.	.	TRBJ2-5	CASSLDRAQETQYF	TGCGCCAGCAGCTTGGACAGGGCGCAAGAGACCCAGTACTTC
TRBV6-5	.	.	TRBJ1-2	CASSYRRLYGYTF	TGTGCCAGCAGTTACCGCAGGCTCTATGGCTACACCTTC
TRBV10-3	.	.	TRBJ2-5	CAISESTALQETQYF	TGTGCCATCAGTGAGTCGACAGCACTGCAAGAGACCCAGTACTTC
TRBV5-8	.	.	TRBJ1-2	CASSPQGGAYGYTF	TGTGCCAGCAGCCCCCAGGGCGGAGCCTATGGCTACACCTTC
TRBV5-1	.	.	TRBJ1-3	CASSPPTGNTIYF	TGCGCCAGCAGCCCTCCGACAGGAAACACCATATATTTT
TRBV2	.	TRBD1	TRBJ1-5	CASKGTAGSNQPQHF	TGTGCCAGCAAGGGGACAGCGGGTAGCAATCAGCCCCAGCATTTT
TRBV29-1	.	TRBD1	TRBJ1-5	CSVGTGSNQPQHF	TGCAGCGTTGGGACAGGAAGCAATCAGCCCCAGCATTTT
TRBV2	.	TRBD2	TRBJ2-5	CASSDSGVKETQYF	TGTGCCAGCAGTGACAGCGGGGTCAAAGAGACCCAGTACTTC
TRBV2	.	.	TRBJ1-1	CASSGETEAFF	TGTGCCAGCAGTGGGGAAACTGAAGCTTTCTTT
TRBV19	.	.	TRBJ2-2	CASSVTNTGELFF	TGTGCCAGTAGTGTTACGAACACCGGGGAGCTGTTTTTT
TRBV3-1/TRBV3-2	once	.	TRBJ2-3	CASSYSGLDTQYF	TGTGCCAGCAGCTACAGTGGCTTAGATACGCAGTATTTT
TRBV15	.	.	TRBJ1-4	CATSRVGTAATNEKLFF	TGTGCCACCAGCAGAGTGGGCACCGCAGCAACTAATGAAAAACTGTTTTTT
TRBV18	once	TRBD1	TRBJ2-6	CASSLRQGAGANVLTF	TGTGCCAGCTCACTGCGACAGGGTGCTGGGGCCAACGTCCTGACTTTC
TRBV2	.	.	TRBJ2-5	CASSDGGALETQYF	TGTGCCAGCAGTGATGGGGGGGCGCTTGAGACCCAGTACTTC
TRBV28	.	.	TRBJ1-1	CASSTPRQGVNTEAFF	TGTGCCAGCAGTACCCCCCGGCAGGGTGTGAACACTGAAGCTTTCTTT
TRBV11-2	.	TRBD1	TRBJ1-2	CASSLRQGGYGYTF	TGTGCCAGCAGCCTTCGACAGGGTGGTTATGGCTACACCTTC
TRBV11-2	.	.	TRBJ2-2	CASSLRRERTGELFF	TGTGCCAGCAGCTTACGCAGGGAACGCACCGGGGAGCTGTTTTTT
TRBV5-1	.	TRBD1	TRBJ1-4	CASSRQGGQLSNEKLFF	TGCGCCAGCAGCAGACAGGGAGGGCAACTAAGCAATGAAAAACTGTTTTTT
TRBV7-8	.	.	TRBJ2-3	CASSPRTANTNTDTQYF	TGTGCCAGCAGCCCAAGGACAGCGAACACAAACACAGATACGCAGTATTTT
TRBV6-5	.	.	TRBJ1-1	CASCLVNTEAFF	TGTGCCAGCTGCCTAGTAAACACTGAAGCTTTCTTT
TRBV30	.	.	TRBJ1-5	CAWSVRGSYSNQPQHF	TGTGCCTGGAGTGTAAGGGGGAGTTATAGCAATCAGCCCCAGCATTTT
TRBV6-5	.	.	TRBJ2-1	CASSTPASSYNEQFF	TGTGCCAGCAGTACCCCCGCGAGCTCCTACAATGAGCAGTTCTTC
TRBV30	.	.	TRBJ1-4	CAWTLKDSSNEKLFF	TGTGCCTGGACCCTAAAAGACAGTAGTAATGAAAAACTGTTTTTT
TRBV5-4	.	TRBD2	TRBJ2-1	CASSLASGGPLGEQFF	TGTGCCAGCAGCTTGGCTAGCGGGGGGCCTTTAGGAGAGCAGTTCTTC
TRBV12-3/TRBV12-4	.	.	TRBJ1-2	CASSTGGNGYTF	TGTGCCAGCAGCACCGGCGGGAATGGCTACACCTTC
TRBV5-1	.	TRBD1	TRBJ1-6	CASSTGQGDSPLHF	TGCGCCAGCAGCACGGGACAGGGAGACTCACCCCTCCACTTT
TRBV20-1	.	.	TRBJ2-5	CSASYREETQYF	TGCAGTGCTAGTTACAGGGAAGAGACCCAGTACTTC
TRBV5-1	.	.	TRBJ1-5	CASSLEANQPQHF	TGCGCCAGCAGCTTGGAAGCCAATCAGCCCCAGCATTTT
TRBV19	once	TRBD1	TRBJ2-5	CASRGQGGQETQYF	TGTGCCAGTAGGGGACAGGGGGGGCAAGAGACCCAGTACTTC